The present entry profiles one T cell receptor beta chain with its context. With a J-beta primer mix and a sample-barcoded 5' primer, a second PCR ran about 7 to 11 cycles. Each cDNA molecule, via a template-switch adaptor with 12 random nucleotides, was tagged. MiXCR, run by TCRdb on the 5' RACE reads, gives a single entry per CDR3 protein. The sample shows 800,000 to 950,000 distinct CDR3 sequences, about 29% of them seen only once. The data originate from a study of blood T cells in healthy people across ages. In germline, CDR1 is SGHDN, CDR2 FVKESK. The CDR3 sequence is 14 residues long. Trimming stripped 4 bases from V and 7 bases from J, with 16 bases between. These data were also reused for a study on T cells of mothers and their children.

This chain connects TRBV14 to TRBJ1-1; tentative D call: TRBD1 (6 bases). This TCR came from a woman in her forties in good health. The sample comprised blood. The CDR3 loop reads CASSRDRGKGEAFF. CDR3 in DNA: TGTGCCAGCAGCCGAGATAGGGGGAAAGGTGAAGCTTTCTTT.